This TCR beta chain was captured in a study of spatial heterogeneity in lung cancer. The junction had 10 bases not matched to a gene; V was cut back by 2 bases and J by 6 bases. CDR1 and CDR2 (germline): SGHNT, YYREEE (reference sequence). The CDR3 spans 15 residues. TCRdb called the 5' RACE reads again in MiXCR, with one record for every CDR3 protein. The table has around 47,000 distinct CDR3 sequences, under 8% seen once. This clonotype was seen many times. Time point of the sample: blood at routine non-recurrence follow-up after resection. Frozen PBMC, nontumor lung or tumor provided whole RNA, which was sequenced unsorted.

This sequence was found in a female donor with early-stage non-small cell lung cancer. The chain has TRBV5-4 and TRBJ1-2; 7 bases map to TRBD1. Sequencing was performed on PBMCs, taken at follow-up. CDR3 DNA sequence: TGTGCCAGCAGCTTTATGCCAGGGGGACGGGATGGCTACACCTTC. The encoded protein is CASSFMPGGRDGYTF.